This T cell receptor beta chain originates from a study of metastatic and nonmetastatic thyroid tumors (dated by TCRdb to 2019 to 2021). Regarding the research as a whole: Repertoires from peripheral blood and from tumor or nodule tissue samples of malignant and benign thyroid patients were compared.

This clone appeared a few times. There is no known antigen for this receptor. No much larger clone exists at a distance of one base, and base qualities are not known. No patient had received any treatment before thyroid surgery. Patient clinical samples collected from about 2011 to 2019 were retrospectively analysed using T-cell receptor beta sequencing. V gives up 7 bases and J gives up 10 bases, and the segment between their germline ends measures 29 bases. Reading from cysteine to phenylalanine, the CDR3 counts 16 amino acids. The DNA shown is the 48-base CDR3, in frame from base 1. As encoded in the germline V gene, CDR1 is MDHEN while CDR2 is SYDVKM. Points the paper makes about the study in general: TCR beta diversity was reported as significantly higher in malignant tumors than in benign nodules, in both blood and tumor samples.

Receptors were amplified or captured by PCR. The sequencer was an Illumina HiSeq 4000. High-throughput sequencing was used to profile the TCR beta-chain CDR3 region of each patient. For the original study's pipeline: Drawing on CDR3 differences between clinicopathological groups, the researchers built a classifier meant to tell apart patients with distant-metastatic papillary thyroid cancer. The Shannon index was used to measure repertoire diversity, and the Morisita-Horn index was used to measure how similar tumor and blood repertoires were. TCRdb trimmed public reads at Q25 via fastp, called clones via MiXCR and kept in-frame beta chains. For this entry, the V and J calls and clone size follow TCRdb and not the study's own pipeline. Present in this sample are about 92,000 clones, approximately 15% of which were seen just once. 3.6% of the sample comes from the top ten.

The sequence derives from a female donor with papillary thyroid cancer or a benign thyroid nodule (not recorded which). Some clones in this sample may be carry-over from other donors' samples. Sequencing input: blood. This receptor chain uses TRBV28 and TRBJ2-7; matching of 6 bases hints at TRBD1 as the D gene. Here is the DNA: TGTGCCAGCATTTCCGCCGGTCAGGGGACCCTCCTCGATCAGTACTTC. It specifies CASISAGQGTLLDQYF.